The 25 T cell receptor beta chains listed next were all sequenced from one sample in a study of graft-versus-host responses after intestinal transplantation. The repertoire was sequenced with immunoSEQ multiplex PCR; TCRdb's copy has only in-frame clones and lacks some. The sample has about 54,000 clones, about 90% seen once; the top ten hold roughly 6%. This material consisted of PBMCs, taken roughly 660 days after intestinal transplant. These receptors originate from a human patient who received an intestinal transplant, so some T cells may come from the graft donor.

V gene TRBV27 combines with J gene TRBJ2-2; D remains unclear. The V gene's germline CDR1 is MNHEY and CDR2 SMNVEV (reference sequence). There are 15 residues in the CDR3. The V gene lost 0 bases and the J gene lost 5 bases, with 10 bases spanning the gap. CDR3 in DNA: TGTGCCAGCAGTTTATCGAGCGCCGGTACCGGGGAGCTGTTTTTT. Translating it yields CASSLSSAGTGELFF.

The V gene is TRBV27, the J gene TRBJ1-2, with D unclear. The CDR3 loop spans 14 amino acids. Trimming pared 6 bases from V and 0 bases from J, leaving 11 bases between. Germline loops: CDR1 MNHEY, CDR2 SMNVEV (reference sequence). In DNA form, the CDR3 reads TGTGCCAGCAGGGAGACACTTCCTAACTATGGCTACACCTTC. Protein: CASRETLPNYGYTF.

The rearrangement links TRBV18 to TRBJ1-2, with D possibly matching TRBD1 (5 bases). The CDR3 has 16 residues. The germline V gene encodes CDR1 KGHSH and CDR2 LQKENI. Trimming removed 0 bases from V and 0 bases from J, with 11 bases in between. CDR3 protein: CASSPPPTVANYGYTF. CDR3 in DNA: TGTGCCAGCTCACCACCGCCGACAGTCGCTAACTATGGCTACACCTTC.

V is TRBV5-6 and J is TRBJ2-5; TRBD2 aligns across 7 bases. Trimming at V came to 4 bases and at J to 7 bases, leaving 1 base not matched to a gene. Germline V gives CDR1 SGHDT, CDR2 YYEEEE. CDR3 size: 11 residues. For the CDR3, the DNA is TGTGCCAGCAGCACGGGGGGGACCCAGTACTTC. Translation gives CASSTGGTQYF.

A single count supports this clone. DNA of the CDR3: TGCGCCAGCAGCCAAGGCGGCCGGGGGACATACACATACGAGCAGTACTTC. Translating gives CASSQGGRGTYTYEQYF. This sequence joins TRBV4-1 and TRBJ2-7; the D call may be TRBD1 or TRBD2 (6 bases each). Germline V CDR1 and CDR2: MGHRA, YSYEKL. CDR3 length: 17 amino acids. V was cut by 1 base and J by 4 bases, with 20 bases left in between.

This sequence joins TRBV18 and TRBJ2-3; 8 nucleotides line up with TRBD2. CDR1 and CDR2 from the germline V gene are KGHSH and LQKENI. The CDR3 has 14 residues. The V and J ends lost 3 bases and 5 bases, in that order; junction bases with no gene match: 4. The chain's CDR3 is CASSPGLVQDTQYF. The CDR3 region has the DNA TGTGCCAGCTCACCGGGACTAGTCCAAGATACGCAGTATTTT. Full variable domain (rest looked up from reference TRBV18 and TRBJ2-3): NAGVMQNPRHLVRRRGQEARLRCSPMKGHSHVYWYRQLPEEGLKFMVYLQKENIIDESGMPKERFSAEFPKEGPSILRIQQVVRGDSAAYFCASSPGLVQDTQYFGPGTRLTVL.

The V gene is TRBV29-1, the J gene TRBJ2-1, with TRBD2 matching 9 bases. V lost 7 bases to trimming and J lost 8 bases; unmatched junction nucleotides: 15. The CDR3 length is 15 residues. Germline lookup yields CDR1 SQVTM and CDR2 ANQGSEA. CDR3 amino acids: CSAQLGGGAPDEQFF. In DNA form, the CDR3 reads TGCAGCGCACAACTGGGCGGGGGGGCCCCCGATGAGCAGTTCTTC.

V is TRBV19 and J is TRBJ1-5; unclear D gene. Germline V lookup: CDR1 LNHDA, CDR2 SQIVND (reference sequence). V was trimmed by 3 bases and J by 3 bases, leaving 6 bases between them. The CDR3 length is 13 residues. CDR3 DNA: TGTGCCAGTAGTATCGCCGTCAATCAGCCCCAGCATTTT. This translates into CASSIAVNQPQHF.

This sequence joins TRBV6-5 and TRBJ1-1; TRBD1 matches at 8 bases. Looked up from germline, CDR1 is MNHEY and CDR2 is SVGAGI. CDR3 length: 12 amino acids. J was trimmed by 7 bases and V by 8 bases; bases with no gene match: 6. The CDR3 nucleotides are TGTGCCAGCGGTGGACAGGGCCATGAAGCTTTCTTT. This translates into CASGGQGHEAFF.

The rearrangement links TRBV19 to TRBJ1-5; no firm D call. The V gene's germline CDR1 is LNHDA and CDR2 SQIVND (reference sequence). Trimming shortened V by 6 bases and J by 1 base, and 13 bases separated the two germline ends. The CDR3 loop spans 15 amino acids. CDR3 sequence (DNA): TGTGCCAGTAGATCACCGTGGAGAAGCAATCAGCCCCAGCATTTT. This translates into CASRSPWRSNQPQHF.

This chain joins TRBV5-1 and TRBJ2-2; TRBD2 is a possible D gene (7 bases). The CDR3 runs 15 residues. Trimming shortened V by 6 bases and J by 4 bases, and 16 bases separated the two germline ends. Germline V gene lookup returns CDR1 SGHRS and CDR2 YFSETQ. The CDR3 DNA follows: TGCGCCAGCACCGGAGGGGGGGCTCTCACCGGGGAGCTGTTTTTT. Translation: CASTGGGALTGELFF.

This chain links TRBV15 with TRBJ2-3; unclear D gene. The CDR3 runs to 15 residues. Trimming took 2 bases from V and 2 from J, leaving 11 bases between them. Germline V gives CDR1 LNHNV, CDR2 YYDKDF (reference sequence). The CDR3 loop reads CATSRQLFTTDTQYF. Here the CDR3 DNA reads TGTGCCACCAGCAGACAGCTTTTTACCACAGATACGCAGTATTTT. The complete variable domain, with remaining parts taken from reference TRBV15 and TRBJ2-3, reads DAMVIQNPRYQVTQFGKPVTLSCSQTLNHNVMYWYQQKSSQAPKLLFHYYDKDFNNEADTPDNFQSRRPNTSFCFLDIRSPGLGDTAMYLCATSRQLFTTDTQYFGPGTRLTVL.

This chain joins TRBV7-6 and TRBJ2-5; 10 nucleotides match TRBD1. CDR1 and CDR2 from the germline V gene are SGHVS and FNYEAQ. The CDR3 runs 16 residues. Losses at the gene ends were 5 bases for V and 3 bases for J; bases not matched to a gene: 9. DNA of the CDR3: TGTGCCAGCAGCCCTAGACAGGGGGCAGAAGAAGAGACCCAGTACTTC. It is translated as CASSPRQGAEEETQYF.

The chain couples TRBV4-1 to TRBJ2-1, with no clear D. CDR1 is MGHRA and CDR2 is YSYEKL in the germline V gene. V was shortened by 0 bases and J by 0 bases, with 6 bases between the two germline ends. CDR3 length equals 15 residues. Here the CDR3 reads CASSQELSSYNEQFF. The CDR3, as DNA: TGCGCCAGCAGCCAAGAACTCAGCTCCTACAATGAGCAGTTCTTC.

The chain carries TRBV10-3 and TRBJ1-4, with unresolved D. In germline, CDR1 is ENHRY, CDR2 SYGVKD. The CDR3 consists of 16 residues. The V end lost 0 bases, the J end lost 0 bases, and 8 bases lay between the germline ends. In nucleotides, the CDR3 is TGTGCCATCAGTGAGTCGACGACCGCAACTAATGAAAAACTGTTTTTT. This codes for CAISESTTATNEKLFF.

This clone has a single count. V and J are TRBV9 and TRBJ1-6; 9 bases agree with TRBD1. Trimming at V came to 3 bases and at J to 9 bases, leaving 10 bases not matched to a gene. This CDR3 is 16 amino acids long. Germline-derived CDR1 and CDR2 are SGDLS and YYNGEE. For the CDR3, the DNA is TGTGCCAGCAGCGGTACAGGGGGCGAACTAACTTCACCCCTCCACTTT. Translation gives CASSGTGGELTSPLHF.

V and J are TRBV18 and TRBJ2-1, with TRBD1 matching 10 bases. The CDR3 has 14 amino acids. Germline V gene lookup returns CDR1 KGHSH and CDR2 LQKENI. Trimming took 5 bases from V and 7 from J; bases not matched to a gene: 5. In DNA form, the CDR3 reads TGTGCCAGCTCAGGGACAGGGGACCTTAATGAGCAGTTCTTC. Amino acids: CASSGTGDLNEQFF.

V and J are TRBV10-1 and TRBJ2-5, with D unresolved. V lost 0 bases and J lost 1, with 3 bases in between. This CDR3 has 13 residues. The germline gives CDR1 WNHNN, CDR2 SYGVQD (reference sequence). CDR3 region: CASSESLQETQYF. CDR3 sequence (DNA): TGCGCCAGCAGTGAGTCGCTCCAAGAGACCCAGTACTTC.

Here the CDR3 DNA reads TGTGCCAGCAGTGAGACAGCTACTAGGGTTCCCGGGGAGCTGTTTTTT. Encoded protein: CASSETATRVPGELFF. The chain uses TRBV25-1 and TRBJ2-2; D possibly matches TRBD1 or TRBD2 (5 bases each). Germline V CDR1 and CDR2: MGHDK, SYGVNS. The CDR3 length is 16 residues. V shed 3 bases and J shed 6 bases, with 17 bases lying between them.

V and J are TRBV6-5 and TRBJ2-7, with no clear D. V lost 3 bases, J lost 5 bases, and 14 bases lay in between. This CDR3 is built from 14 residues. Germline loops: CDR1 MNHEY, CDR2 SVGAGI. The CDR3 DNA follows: TGTGCCAGCAGTTATGGGCAGGTCGCCCACGAGCAGTACTTC. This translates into CASSYGQVAHEQYF.

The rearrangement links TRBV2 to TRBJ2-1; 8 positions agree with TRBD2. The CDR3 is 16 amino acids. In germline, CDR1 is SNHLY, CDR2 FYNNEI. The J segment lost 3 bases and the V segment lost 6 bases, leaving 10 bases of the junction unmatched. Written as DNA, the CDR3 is TGTGCCAGCAGAGGGTTAGCGGGGAGATTCTACAATGAGCAGTTCTTC. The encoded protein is CASRGLAGRFYNEQFF.

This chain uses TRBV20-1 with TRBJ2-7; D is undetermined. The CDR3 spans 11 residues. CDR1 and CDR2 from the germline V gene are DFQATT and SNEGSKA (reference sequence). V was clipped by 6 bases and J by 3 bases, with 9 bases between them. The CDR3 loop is CSATDHYEQYF. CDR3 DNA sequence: TGCAGTGCAACGGACCACTACGAGCAGTACTTC.

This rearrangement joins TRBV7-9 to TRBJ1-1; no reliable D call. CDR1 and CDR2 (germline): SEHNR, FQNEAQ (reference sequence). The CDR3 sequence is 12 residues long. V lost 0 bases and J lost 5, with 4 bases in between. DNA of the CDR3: TGTGCCAGCAGCTTAGCACATACTGAAGCTTTCTTT. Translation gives CASSLAHTEAFF.

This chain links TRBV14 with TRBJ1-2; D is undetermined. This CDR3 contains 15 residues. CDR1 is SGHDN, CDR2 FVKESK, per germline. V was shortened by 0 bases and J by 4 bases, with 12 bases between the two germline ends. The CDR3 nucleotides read TGTGCCAGCAGCCAAGAAGTCCAGAGGATCTATGGCTACACCTTC. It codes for CASSQEVQRIYGYTF.

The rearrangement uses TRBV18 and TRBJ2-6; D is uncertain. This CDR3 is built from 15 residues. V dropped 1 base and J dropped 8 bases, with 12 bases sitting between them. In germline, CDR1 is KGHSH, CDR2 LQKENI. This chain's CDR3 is CASSPRPGGPNVLTF. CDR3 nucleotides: TGTGCCAGCTCACCACGTCCGGGCGGTCCCAACGTCCTGACTTTC.